This entry lists 7 T cell receptor beta chains sequenced from one sample in a study of PD-1 blockade in classical Hodgkin lymphoma. TCRdb's copy holds only in-frame clones and misses some; the assay was immunoSEQ multiplex PCR. The sample holds roughly 64,000 clones, around nine tenths seen once. Time point here: cycle 4 day 1 (C4D1), after six to seven weeks of nivolumab. Following autologous stem cell transplantation, relapse occurred in every patient, and exposure to brentuximab vedotin varied. Here the sequenced sample was peripheral blood mononuclear cells (PBMCs), taken before the fourth cycle of nivolumab. These receptors were obtained from a human donor with classical Hodgkin lymphoma.

Concerning this clone itself: One junction end disagrees with the germline gene, perhaps due to a read error. V is TRBV7-2 and J is TRBJ2-1; D gene unclear. The V gene's germline CDR1 is SGHTA and CDR2 FQGNSA. CDR3 length: 9 amino acids. CDR3 amino acids: CASSSPPVF. CDR3 DNA sequence: TGTGCCAGCAGCTCACCCCCAGTCTTC.

The chain joins TRBV6-5 to TRBJ2-7, with 7 bases matching TRBD2. Germline V gene lookup returns CDR1 MNHEY and CDR2 SVGAGI. Trimming cost V 8 bases and J 2 bases; bases outside gene matches: 9. The CDR3 runs to 14 residues. CDR3 in amino acids: CASATGEGTYEQYF. CDR3 coding DNA: TGTGCCAGCGCCACCGGGGAGGGGACCTACGAGCAGTACTTC.

This chain links TRBV7-9 with TRBJ2-1; 10 nucleotides agree with TRBD2. V shed 2 bases, J shed 8 bases, and the junction held 6 bases outside the gene matches. Germline CDR1 and CDR2: SEHNR and FQNEAQ (reference sequence). There are 15 residues in the CDR3. The CDR3 sequence is CASSLKREGPYEQFF. Here the CDR3 DNA reads TGTGCCAGCAGCTTAAAGCGGGAGGGCCCCTATGAGCAGTTCTTC.

On this clone: This sample includes further DNA sequences coding for the same CDR3. The chain has TRBV4-1 and TRBJ2-7; maybe TRBD2 (6 bases). The CDR3 is 15 residues long. Deletions cut 3 bases from V and 6 bases from J, with 18 bases between. Germline V gene data show CDR1 as MGHRA and CDR2 as YSYEKL. The DNA for the CDR3 is TGCGCCAGCAGCCAGGGAGTAGGCGGGACCGGCGAGCAGTACTTC. As protein: CASSQGVGGTGEQYF.

This chain connects TRBV6-4 to TRBJ2-3; tentatively, D is TRBD2 (7 bases). In germline, CDR1 is MRHNA, CDR2 SNTAGT. The CDR3 runs to 14 residues. Trimming cost V 6 bases and J 4 bases, with 14 bases left between them. CDR3 DNA: TGTGCCAGCAGCCCCGGGGGGCCCTCAGATACGCAGTATTTT. The encoded protein is CASSPGGPSDTQYF.

The sample holds a few counts of this clone. The rearrangement uses TRBV19 and TRBJ1-5, with 7 bases aligning to TRBD1. Germline values: CDR1 LNHDA, CDR2 SQIVND (reference sequence). The CDR3 runs to 16 residues. With 4 bases clipped from V and 0 bases from J, the junction kept 6 bases outside the gene matches. The CDR3 spells CASSNQQGYSNQPQHF. In DNA form, the CDR3 reads TGTGCCAGTAGTAACCAACAGGGGTATAGCAATCAGCCCCAGCATTTT.

The chain employs TRBV7-8 and TRBJ2-3; D might be TRBD1 or TRBD2, each matching 5 bases. Looked up from germline, CDR1 is SGHVS and CDR2 is FQNEAQ. Trimming pared 1 base from V and 5 bases from J, leaving 16 bases between. The CDR3 runs 16 residues. CDR3: CASSLGVTGGLDTQYF. DNA of the CDR3: TGTGCCAGCAGCTTAGGGGTAACTGGGGGATTAGATACGCAGTATTTT.